This T cell receptor (beta chain) was sequenced for a study of T cell changes during pregnancy in multiple sclerosis. The table came from immunoSEQ multiplex PCR; TCRdb's copy has only in-frame clones and leaves some out. This table holds about 70,000 clones, approximately 92% found once. V dropped 3 bases and J dropped 1 base, with 7 bases sitting between them. CDR1 is SGDLS, CDR2 YYNGEE, per germline. CDR3 size: 13 residues. The TCR sequence derives from a female donor with multiple sclerosis, enrolled in a pregnancy study. V gene TRBV9 combines with J gene TRBJ1-1; D unresolved. Source: peripheral blood, taken in the first trimester of pregnancy. The CDR3: CASSAHTNTEAFF. Written as DNA, the CDR3 is TGTGCCAGCAGCGCACACACGAACACTGAAGCTTTCTTT.